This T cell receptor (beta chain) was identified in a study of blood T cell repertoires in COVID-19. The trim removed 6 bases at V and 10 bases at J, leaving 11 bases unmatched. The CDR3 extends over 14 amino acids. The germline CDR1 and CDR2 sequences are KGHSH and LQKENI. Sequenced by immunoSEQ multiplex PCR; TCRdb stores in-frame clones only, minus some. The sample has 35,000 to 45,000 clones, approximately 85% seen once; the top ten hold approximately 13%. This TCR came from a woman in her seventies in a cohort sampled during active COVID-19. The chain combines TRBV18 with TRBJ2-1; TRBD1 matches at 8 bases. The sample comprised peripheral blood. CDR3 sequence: CASSPGTGLQEQFF. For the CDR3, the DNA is TGTGCCAGCTCCCCCGGGACAGGACTACAAGAGCAGTTCTTC.